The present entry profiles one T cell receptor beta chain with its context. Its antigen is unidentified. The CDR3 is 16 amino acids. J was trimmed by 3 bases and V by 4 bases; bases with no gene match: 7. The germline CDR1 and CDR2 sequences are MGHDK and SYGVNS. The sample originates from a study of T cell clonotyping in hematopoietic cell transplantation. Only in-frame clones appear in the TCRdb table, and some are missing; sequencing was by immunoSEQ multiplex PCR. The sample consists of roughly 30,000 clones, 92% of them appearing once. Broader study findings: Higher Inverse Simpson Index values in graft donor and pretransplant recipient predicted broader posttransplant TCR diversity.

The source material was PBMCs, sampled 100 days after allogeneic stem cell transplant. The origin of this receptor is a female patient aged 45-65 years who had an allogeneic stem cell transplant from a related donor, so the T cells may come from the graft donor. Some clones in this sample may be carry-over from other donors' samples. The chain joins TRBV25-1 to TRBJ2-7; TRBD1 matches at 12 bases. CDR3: CASSGDRGRRGYEQYF. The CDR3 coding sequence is TGTGCCAGCAGTGGGGACAGGGGGCGAAGGGGCTACGAGCAGTACTTC.